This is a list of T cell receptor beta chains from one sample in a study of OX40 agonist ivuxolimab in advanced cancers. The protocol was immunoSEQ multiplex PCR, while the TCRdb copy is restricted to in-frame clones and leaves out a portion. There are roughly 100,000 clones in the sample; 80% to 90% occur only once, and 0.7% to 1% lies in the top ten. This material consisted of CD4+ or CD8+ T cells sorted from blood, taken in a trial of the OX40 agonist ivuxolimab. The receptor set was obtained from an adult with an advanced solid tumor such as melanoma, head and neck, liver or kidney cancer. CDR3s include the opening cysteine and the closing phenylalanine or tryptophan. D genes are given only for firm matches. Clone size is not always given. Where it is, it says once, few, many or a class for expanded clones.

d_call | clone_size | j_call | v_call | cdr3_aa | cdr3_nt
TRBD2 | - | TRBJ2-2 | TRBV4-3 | CASSQDGLLAGGHTGELFF | TGCGCCAGCAGCCAAGATGGTCTACTAGCGGGGGGCCACACCGGGGAGCTGTTTTTT
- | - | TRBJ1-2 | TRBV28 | CASRSPGASYGYTF | TGTGCCAGCCGTTCCCCGGGGGCTAGCTATGGCTACACCTTC
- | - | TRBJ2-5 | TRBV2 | CASSERSQDRYF | TGTGCCAGCAGTGAAAGGTCTCAGGACAGGTACTTC
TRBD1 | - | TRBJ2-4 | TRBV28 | CASSRKQGIKNIQYF | TGTGCCAGCAGTCGGAAACAGGGGATTAAAAACATTCAGTACTTC
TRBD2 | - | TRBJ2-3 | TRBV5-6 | CASSLEERGAASTQYF | TGTGCCAGCAGCTTGGAGGAGCGGGGGGCGGCCAGTACGCAGTATTTT
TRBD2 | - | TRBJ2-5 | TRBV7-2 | CASSQSGGEFETQYF | TGTGCCAGCAGTCAGTCGGGAGGGGAGTTTGAGACCCAGTACTTC
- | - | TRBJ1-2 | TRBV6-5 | CASSSTGRFNGYTF | TGTGCCAGCAGTTCCACGGGCAGGTTCAATGGCTACACCTTC
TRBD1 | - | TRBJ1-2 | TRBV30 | CAWSVGQGARGGYTF | TGTGCCTGGAGTGTAGGACAGGGGGCAAGAGGTGGCTACACCTTC
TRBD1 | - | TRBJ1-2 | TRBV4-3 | CASSLETGYYGYTF | TGCGCCAGCAGCCTTGAGACAGGGTACTATGGCTACACCTTC
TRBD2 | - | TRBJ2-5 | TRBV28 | CASKRGAGTQYF | TGTGCCAGCAAGCGGGGGGCCGGGACCCAGTACTTC
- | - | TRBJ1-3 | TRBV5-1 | CASSLGVSGNTIYF | TGCGCCAGCAGCTTAGGAGTCTCTGGAAACACCATATATTTT
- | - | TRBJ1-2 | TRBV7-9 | CASSLGPGRGYTF | TGTGCCAGCAGCTTAGGGCCAGGGAGAGGCTACACCTTC
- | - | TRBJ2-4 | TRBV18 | CASSPQPRVGENIQYF | TGTGCCAGCTCACCACAACCCAGGGTGGGGGAAAACATTCAGTACTTC
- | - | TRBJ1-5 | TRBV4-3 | CANREGEENSNQPQHF | TGCGCCAACCGGGAAGGGGAGGAGAATAGCAATCAGCCCCAGCATTTT
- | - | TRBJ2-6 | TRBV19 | CASRRQSLSGANVLTF | TGTGCCAGTAGGAGACAGTCCCTCTCTGGGGCCAACGTCCTGACTTTC
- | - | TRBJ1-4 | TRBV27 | CASSPGWEKLFF | TGTGCCAGCAGTCCAGGGTGGGAAAAACTGTTTTTT
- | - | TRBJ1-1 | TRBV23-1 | CASPIVCEGGANTEAFF | TGCGCCAGCCCAATAGTTTGTGAGGGGGGGGCGAACACTGAAGCTTTCTTT
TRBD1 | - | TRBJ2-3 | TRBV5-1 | CASSSTPQGADTQYF | TGCGCCAGCAGCTCAACCCCTCAGGGGGCAGATACGCAGTATTTT
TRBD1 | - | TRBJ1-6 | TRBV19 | CASPGFGDREDNSPLHF | TGTGCCAGTCCGGGGTTTGGGGACAGGGAGGATAATTCACCCCTCCACTTT
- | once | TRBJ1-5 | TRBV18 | CASSPAGTPRTLPQHF | TGTGCCAGCTCACCAGCCGGGACCCCCCGTACGTTGCCCCAGCATTTT
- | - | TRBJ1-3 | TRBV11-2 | CASSLVRAGNTIYF | TGTGCCAGCAGCTTGGTTAGGGCTGGAAACACCATATATTTT
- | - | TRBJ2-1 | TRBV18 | CASSEYGVINEQFF | TGTGCCAGCTCTGAGTACGGGGTTATCAATGAGCAGTTCTTC
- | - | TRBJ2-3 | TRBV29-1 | CSETRTASTDTQYF | TGCAGCGAAACCAGGACAGCTAGCACAGATACGCAGTATTTT
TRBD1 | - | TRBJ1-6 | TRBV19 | CASSEQGIHSPLHF | TGTGCCAGTAGTGAACAGGGGATACATTCACCCCTCCACTTT
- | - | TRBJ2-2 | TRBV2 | CASSVKQGGIGELFF | TGTGCCAGCAGTGTAAAACAGGGGGGGATCGGGGAGCTGTTTTTT
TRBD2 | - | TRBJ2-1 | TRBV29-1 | CSVEGGGSSYNEQFF | TGCAGCGTTGAAGGGGGGGGGAGCTCCTACAATGAGCAGTTCTTC
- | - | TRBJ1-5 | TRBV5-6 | CASSFNRAHNQPQHF | TGTGCCAGCAGCTTCAATCGGGCCCACAATCAGCCCCAGCATTTT
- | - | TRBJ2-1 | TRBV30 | CAWSRDGVYNEQFF | TGTGCCTGGTCCCGGGACGGAGTCTACAATGAGCAGTTCTTC
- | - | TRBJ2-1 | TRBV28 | CASSLAGGLPNEQFF | TGTGCCAGCAGTTTAGCTGGGGGGCTCCCAAATGAGCAGTTCTTC
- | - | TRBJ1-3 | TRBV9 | CASTVGTSIRNTIYF | TGTGCCAGCACCGTTGGGACCAGCATAAGAAACACCATATATTTT
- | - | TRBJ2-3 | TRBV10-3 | CAISEGGLAGMDTQYF | TGTGCCATCAGCGAGGGTGGGCTAGCCGGTATGGATACGCAGTATTTT
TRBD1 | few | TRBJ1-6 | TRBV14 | CASSQGLAGGGSPLHF | TGTGCCAGCAGCCAAGGGCTGGCAGGGGGAGGGTCACCCCTCCACTTT
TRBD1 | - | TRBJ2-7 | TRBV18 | CASSPQGANEQYF | TGTGCCAGCTCACCACAGGGGGCGAACGAGCAGTACTTC
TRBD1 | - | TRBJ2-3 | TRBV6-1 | CASSRWTGGTDTQYF | TGTGCCAGCAGTAGATGGACAGGGGGCACAGATACGCAGTATTTT
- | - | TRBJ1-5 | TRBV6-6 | CASSYHGSQPQHF | TGTGCCAGCAGCTACCACGGCAGCCAGCCCCAGCATTTT
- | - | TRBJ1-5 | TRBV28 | CASSLGGPLEPQHF | TGTGCCAGCAGTTTGGGGGGGCCCTTAGAACCCCAGCATTTT
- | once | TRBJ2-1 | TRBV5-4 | CASRPAGFYNEQFF | TGTGCCAGCAGACCGGCAGGATTCTACAATGAGCAGTTCTTC
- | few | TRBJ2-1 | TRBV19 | CASSRSRGGRVDEQFF | TGTGCCAGTAGTCGGTCCCGGGGCGGTAGGGTGGATGAGCAGTTCTTC
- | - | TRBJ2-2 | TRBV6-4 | CASSDVRAGELFF | TGTGCCAGCAGTGACGTAAGGGCCGGGGAGCTGTTTTTT
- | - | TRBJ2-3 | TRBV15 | CATSTRPFSSYTDTQYF | TGTGCCACCAGCACGCGACCCTTTTCGAGTTACACAGATACGCAGTATTTT
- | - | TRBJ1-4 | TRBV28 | CASRVPPGGREKLFF | TGTGCCAGCAGAGTTCCTCCGGGGGGCCGTGAAAAACTGTTTTTT
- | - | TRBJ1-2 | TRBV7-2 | CASSLEGARGYTF | TGTGCCAGCAGCTTAGAAGGGGCAAGGGGCTACACCTTC
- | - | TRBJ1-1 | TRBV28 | CASSPARISEAFF | TGTGCCAGCAGTCCGGCACGGATTTCTGAAGCTTTCTTT
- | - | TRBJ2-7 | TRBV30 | CAWSLGGSQLYEQYF | TGTGCCTGGAGCCTAGGCGGCAGCCAACTCTACGAGCAGTACTTC
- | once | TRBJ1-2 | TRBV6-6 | CASSEGGRGYTF | TGTGCCAGCAGCGAAGGTGGGCGTGGCTACACCTTC
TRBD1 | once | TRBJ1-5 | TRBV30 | CAWSVLQGEGNQPQHF | TGTGCCTGGAGTGTACTTCAGGGGGAGGGCAATCAGCCCCAGCATTTT
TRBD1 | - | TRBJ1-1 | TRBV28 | CASSSPGGNTEAFF | TGTGCCAGCAGTTCCCCAGGGGGGAACACTGAAGCTTTCTTT
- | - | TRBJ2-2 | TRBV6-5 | CASASGAGELFF | TGTGCCAGCGCCTCCGGGGCCGGGGAGCTGTTTTTT
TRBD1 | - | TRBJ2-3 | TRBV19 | CASSTGQGQDTQYF | TGTGCCAGTAGTACGGGACAGGGGCAAGATACGCAGTATTTT
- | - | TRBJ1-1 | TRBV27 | CASSLSPGRDTEAFF | TGTGCCAGCAGTTTATCGCCAGGGAGAGACACTGAAGCTTTCTTT
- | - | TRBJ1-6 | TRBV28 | CASSSPAAGGYNSPLHF | TGTGCCAGCAGTTCCCCCGCGGCAGGAGGGTATAATTCACCCCTCCACTTT
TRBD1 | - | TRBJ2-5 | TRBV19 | CASSRLPGQGRETQYF | TGTGCCAGTAGCCGTCTCCCGGGACAGGGGAGGGAGACCCAGTACTTC
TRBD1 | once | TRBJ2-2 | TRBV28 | CASSLRLGQGTGELFF | TGTGCCAGCAGTTTAAGGTTGGGACAGGGGACCGGGGAGCTGTTTTTT
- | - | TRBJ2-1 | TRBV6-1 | CASSEEGLKGYNEQFF | TGTGCCAGCAGTGAAGAGGGGCTTAAAGGGTACAATGAGCAGTTCTTC